What follows are 14 T cell receptor beta chains derived from one specimen sequenced in a study of blood T cell repertoires in COVID-19. Assay: immunoSEQ multiplex PCR; the TCRdb copy retains only in-frame clones and omits some. The profile covers a few hundred thousand clones, with around 90% appearing a single time and approximately 4% taken by the ten largest. Sequencing was carried out using peripheral blood. All receptors come from a man aged 55 to 69 who had recovered from COVID-19.

The genes are TRBV2 and TRBJ1-2; D is perhaps TRBD1 (5 bases). CDR3 length: 12 amino acids. The V end lost 6 bases, the J end lost 6 bases, and 11 bases lay between the germline ends. CDR1 and CDR2 (germline): SNHLY, FYNNEI. In nucleotides, the CDR3 is TGTGCCAGCAGGTCAGGGAGGGATGGCTACACCTTC. Amino acid sequence: CASRSGRDGYTF.

The J gene is TRBJ2-2, the V gene TRBV12-3 or TRBV12-4, with no clear D. This CDR3 spans 11 amino acids. Trimming took 3 bases from V and 6 from J, leaving 2 bases between them. The CDR3 nucleotides read TGTGCCAGCAGTTTCTCCGGGGAGCTGTTTTTT. This gives the protein CASSFSGELFF.

This clone has a single count. The rearrangement uses TRBV20-1 and TRBJ2-5; D remains unclear. Trimming removed 0 bases from V and 6 bases from J, with 5 bases in between. CDR3 length equals 11 residues. Germline CDR1 reads DFQATT; CDR2 reads SNEGSKA (reference sequence). CDR3 residues: CSARELKTQYF. CDR3 coding DNA: TGCAGTGCTAGAGAGCTAAAGACCCAGTACTTC.

V is TRBV2 and J is TRBJ1-5, with 9 nucleotides matching TRBD1. Germline V gene sequence: CDR1 SNHLY, CDR2 FYNNEI. The CDR3 covers 17 residues. The trim removed 5 bases at V and 2 bases at J, leaving 10 bases unmatched. The CDR3, as DNA: TGTGCCAGCAGTCTCCGCACAGGGGGCCAAGGCAATCAGCCCCAGCATTTT. This codes for CASSLRTGGQGNQPQHF.

The V and J genes are TRBV6-5 and TRBJ1-1; TRBD1 matches at 9 bases. V dropped 4 bases and J dropped 7; count of bases not matched to a gene: 4. The germline V gene encodes CDR1 MNHEY and CDR2 SVGAGI. The CDR3 is made up of 13 amino acids. CDR3 loop: CASSSQGALEAFF. CDR3 coding DNA: TGTGCCAGCAGTTCACAGGGGGCCCTTGAAGCTTTCTTT.

V is TRBV10-2 and J is TRBJ2-3; 11 bases line up with TRBD2. The V and J ends lost 4 bases and 7 bases, in that order; junction bases with no gene match: 7. The CDR3 is 15 amino acids. Per the germline V gene, CDR1 is WSHSY and CDR2 is SAAADI. The CDR3: CASSGSGGASNTQYF. The DNA for the CDR3 is TGCGCCAGCAGTGGTAGCGGGGGGGCGTCAAATACGCAGTATTTT.

The CDR3 spells CASSRQGELTLHF. CDR3 coding DNA: TGTGCCAGTAGTCGCCAGGGGGAATTGACCCTCCACTTT. V is TRBV19 and J is TRBJ1-6, with 7 bases fitting TRBD1. The CDR3 extends over 13 amino acids. V dropped 5 bases and J dropped 14; count of bases not matched to a gene: 9. Germline CDR1 reads LNHDA; CDR2 reads SQIVND (reference sequence).

Concerning this clone itself: The same CDR3 is also encoded by other DNA sequences in this sample. In DNA, the CDR3 is TGTGCCAGCAGCTTATCCAGGGGCACTGAAGCTTTCTTT. Amino acids: CASSLSRGTEAFF. The chain joins TRBV7-9 to TRBJ1-1; maybe TRBD1 (6 bases). This CDR3 has 13 residues. Germline V gene lookup returns CDR1 SEHNR and CDR2 FQNEAQ (reference sequence). Trimming cost V 2 bases and J 4 bases, with 8 bases left between them.

The gene calls are TRBV7-2 and TRBJ1-3; 10 bases agree with TRBD1. CDR3 length equals 19 residues. In germline, CDR1 is SGHTA, CDR2 FQGNSA. The V gene end was trimmed by 4 bases and the J gene end by 4 bases; junction bases not matched to a gene: 16. CDR3 sequence (DNA): TGTGCCAGCAGCTCGAAAGTCCCGGGACAGGGGAAGACGGGAAACACCATATATTTT. This encodes CASSSKVPGQGKTGNTIYF.

The gene calls are TRBV7-2 and TRBJ1-1; 7 bases align to TRBD1. Germline values: CDR1 SGHTA, CDR2 FQGNSA. Trimming at V came to 4 bases and at J to 1 base, leaving 6 bases not matched to a gene. The CDR3 has 15 amino acids. In DNA form, the CDR3 reads TGTGCCAGCAGCTGGTTCGACAGGGCGAACACTGAAGCTTTCTTT. It is translated as CASSWFDRANTEAFF.

The rearrangement uses TRBV7-9 and TRBJ2-2; unclear D gene. Germline values: CDR1 SEHNR, CDR2 FQNEAQ (reference sequence). V lost 0 bases and J 5 bases, leaving 10 bases between the germline ends. The CDR3 contains 15 residues. DNA of the CDR3: TGTGCCAGCAGCTTAGCGCCGTCTCAGACCGGGGAGCTGTTTTTT. It yields the protein CASSLAPSQTGELFF.

J is TRBJ1-4 and V is TRBV7-2; D is unresolved. Trimming took off 3 bases at V and 5 bases at J, with 10 bases between the two ends. This CDR3 contains 14 residues. CDR1 is SGHTA and CDR2 is FQGNSA in the germline V gene. CDR3 sequence reads: CASSFSGRNEKLFF. CDR3 sequence (DNA): TGTGCCAGCAGCTTCTCGGGGAGGAATGAAAAACTGTTTTTT.

The rearrangement links TRBV19 to TRBJ1-2, with 8 bases that match TRBD1. CDR3 length equals 13 residues. CDR1 is LNHDA, CDR2 SQIVND, per germline (reference sequence). The J segment lost 4 bases and the V segment lost 6 bases, leaving 4 bases of the junction unmatched. In nucleotides, the CDR3 is TGTGCCAGTAGCCCGACAGGGGCCTATGGCTACACCTTC. This translates into CASSPTGAYGYTF.

V is TRBV9 and J is TRBJ2-5, with TRBD2 identical over 12 bases. Germline CDR1 SGDLS, CDR2 YYNGEE. Trimming cost V 3 bases and J 1 base; bases outside gene matches: 4. This CDR3 comprises 16 residues. This CDR3 is CASSAPGLAGQETQYF. CDR3 in DNA: TGTGCCAGCAGCGCTCCGGGACTAGCGGGCCAAGAGACCCAGTACTTC.